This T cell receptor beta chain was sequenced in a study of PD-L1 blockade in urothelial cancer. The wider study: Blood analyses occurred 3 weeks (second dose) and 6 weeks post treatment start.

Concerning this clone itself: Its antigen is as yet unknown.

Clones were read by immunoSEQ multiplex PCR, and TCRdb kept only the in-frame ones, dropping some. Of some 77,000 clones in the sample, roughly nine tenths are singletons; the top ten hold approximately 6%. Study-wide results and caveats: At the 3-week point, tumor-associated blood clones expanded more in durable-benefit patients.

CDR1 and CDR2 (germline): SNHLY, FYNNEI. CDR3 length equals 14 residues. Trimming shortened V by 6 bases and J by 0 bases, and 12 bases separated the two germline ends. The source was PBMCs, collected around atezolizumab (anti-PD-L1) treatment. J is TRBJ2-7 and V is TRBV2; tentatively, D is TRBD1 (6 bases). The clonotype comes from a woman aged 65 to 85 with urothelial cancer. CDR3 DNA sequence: TGTGCCAGCAGGATGGACAGCCTCTCCTACGAGCAGTACTTC. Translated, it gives CASRMDSLSYEQYF. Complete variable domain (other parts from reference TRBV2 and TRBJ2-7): EPEVTQTPSHQVTQMGQEVILRCVPISNHLYFYWYRQILGQKVEFLVSFYNNEISEKSEIFDDQFSVERPDGSNFTLKIRSTKLEDSAMYFCASRMDSLSYEQYFGPGTRLTVT.